Below, 26 T cell receptor beta chains from the same sample are listed, as sequenced in a study of T cell responses to AZD1222 COVID-19 vaccine (dated by TCRdb to the early 2020s). This sample's time point label indicates: baseline before first vaccination. The library was generated by the immunoSEQ multiplex PCR assay. Held by TCRdb, this immuneACCESS table contains in-frame sequences only and omits some clones. Under half of the omission traces to an unresolved V gene where checked; the cause of the rest is unknown. The sample profile shows more than 65,000 clones; around 80% of them were found once. The ten largest clones capture roughly 20% of the sample. Sequenced here: peripheral blood, sampled on day 0 of AZD1222 vaccination. The source of these receptors is an adult in good health.

The chain couples TRBV2 to TRBJ2-3; TRBD2 agrees at 9 bases. With V trimmed by 8 bases and J by 6 bases, 12 bases remained unmatched. The CDR3 is made up of 15 amino acids. Looked up from germline, CDR1 is SNHLY and CDR2 is FYNNEI. The CDR3 region is CASLLLAGVVDTQYF. For the CDR3, the DNA is TGTGCCAGCCTACTCTTAGCGGGAGTGGTTGATACGCAGTATTTT.

V usage is TRBV30 and J usage is TRBJ2-1; TRBD1 agrees at 10 bases. The CDR3 spans 16 residues. After removal of 1 base from V and 5 bases from J, the junction contained 8 bases not matched to a gene. Germline V gives CDR1 GTSNPN, CDR2 SVGIG (reference sequence). This chain's CDR3 is CAWSETTGGIHNEQFF. The DNA for the CDR3 is TGTGCCTGGAGTGAAACGACAGGGGGCATCCACAATGAGCAGTTCTTC.

The chain is built from TRBV2 and TRBJ2-5, with TRBD1 matching 8 bases. Germline V gives CDR1 SNHLY, CDR2 FYNNEI. The CDR3 extends over 13 amino acids. With V trimmed by 4 bases and J by 6 bases, 4 bases remained unmatched. CDR3 amino acids: CASSAQGGQTQYF. The CDR3, as DNA: TGTGCCAGCAGTGCACAGGGGGGACAGACCCAGTACTTC.

The chain has TRBV6-2 or TRBV6-3 and TRBJ2-2; no clear D. Germline V lookup: CDR1 MNHEY, CDR2 SVGEGT. V lost 2 bases, J lost 6 bases, and 4 bases lay in between. The CDR3 is made up of 12 amino acids. The CDR3 region has the DNA TGTGCCAGCAGTTACGGGGCCGGGGAGCTGTTTTTT. This sequence encodes CASSYGAGELFF.

CDR3 region: CASSLAAESYEQYF. The DNA of the CDR3 is TGTGCCAGCAGCTTAGCGGCGGAGTCCTACGAGCAGTACTTC. V gene TRBV7-9 combines with J gene TRBJ2-7; no reliable D call. The CDR3 is made up of 14 amino acids. Trimming left V 0 bases short and J 1 base short, with 7 bases between. CDR1 and CDR2 (germline): SEHNR, FQNEAQ (reference sequence).

The chain uses TRBV4-2 and TRBJ2-7; perhaps TRBD1 as D (5 bases). Between the trimmed V and J ends, which lost 3 bases and 2 bases, there was a span of 14 bases. The CDR3 covers 15 residues. The germline CDR1 and CDR2 sequences are LGHNA and YNFKEQ. CDR3: CASSHERAGTYEQYF. CDR3 bases: TGTGCCAGCAGCCACGAACGGGCAGGGACCTACGAGCAGTACTTC.

The chain recombines TRBV5-6 with TRBJ1-2; D remains ambiguous. Germline values: CDR1 SGHDT, CDR2 YYEEEE. CDR3 length: 13 residues. Trimming took 4 bases from V and 7 from J, leaving 14 bases between them. DNA of the CDR3: TGTGCCAGCAGCCTGGACCTTTTGGGTGGCTACACCTTC. Amino acids: CASSLDLLGGYTF.

J is TRBJ2-2 and V is TRBV19, with 8 nucleotides matching TRBD2. Germline CDR1 is LNHDA and CDR2 is SQIVND (reference sequence). J was trimmed by 8 bases and V by 6 bases; bases with no gene match: 11. The CDR3 extends over 15 amino acids. The CDR3, as DNA: TGTGCCAGTAGAAGAGAGCGGGAGAAGTGGGGGGAGCTGTTTTTT. This codes for CASRREREKWGELFF.

V and J are TRBV28 and TRBJ1-5; D is unclear. The CDR3 runs to 14 residues. Between the trimmed V and J ends, which lost 5 bases and 3 bases, there was a span of 11 bases. The germline CDR1 and CDR2 sequences are MDHEN and SYDVKM. Here the CDR3 DNA reads TGTGCCAGCAGTCCTATAATTAACAATCAGCCCCAGCATTTT. It translates to CASSPIINNQPQHF.

The V gene is TRBV19, the J gene TRBJ2-7; 7 bases align to TRBD2. V shed 6 bases, J shed 0 bases, and the junction held 5 bases outside the gene matches. The length of the CDR3 is 14 residues. Germline values: CDR1 LNHDA, CDR2 SQIVND (reference sequence). The CDR3 bases are TGTGCCAGTAGCCCTAGCGGCAGCTCCTACGAGCAGTACTTC. Amino acid sequence: CASSPSGSSYEQYF.

The chain is built from TRBV28 and TRBJ1-6; D call uncertain. CDR1 and CDR2 (germline): MDHEN, SYDVKM. CDR3 length: 12 residues. The V gene lost 5 bases and the J gene lost 9 bases, with 8 bases spanning the gap. The CDR3 spells CASSPVTSPLHF. The CDR3, as DNA: TGTGCCAGCAGTCCGGTGACTTCACCCCTCCACTTT.

This clone was seen only a few times. This chain joins TRBV7-2 and TRBJ1-5, with D uncertain. Germline CDR1 and CDR2: SGHTA and FQGNSA. Trimming left V 5 bases short and J 8 bases short, with 13 bases between. CDR3 size: 13 residues. The CDR3 nucleotides read TGTGCCAGCAGCCCGGCACGGGAAGAGCCCCAGCATTTT. Translation: CASSPAREEPQHF.

The chain has TRBV24-1 and TRBJ1-5, with TRBD1 identical over 8 bases. The CDR3 is 17 residues long. V gave up 4 bases and J gave up 2 bases; unmatched junction bases: 9. CDR1 and CDR2 (germline): KGHDR, SFDVKD. The CDR3 sequence is CATSDPGQGVGNQPQHF. The DNA of the CDR3 is TGTGCCACCAGTGACCCCGGACAGGGCGTAGGCAATCAGCCCCAGCATTTT.

V and J are TRBV18 and TRBJ2-1; D might be TRBD2 (6 bases). The ends were cut back, 3 bases at V and 4 bases at J, with 10 bases in the middle. Germline V gene lookup returns CDR1 KGHSH and CDR2 LQKENI. CDR3 length: 14 amino acids. The CDR3 region is CASSPSGGYNEQFF. In nucleotides, the CDR3 is TGTGCCAGCTCACCTAGCGGAGGGTACAATGAGCAGTTCTTC.

The genes are TRBV9 and TRBJ2-2; weak D call: TRBD2 (6 bases). The CDR3 spans 16 residues. Germline CDR1 is SGDLS and CDR2 is YYNGEE. V lost 5 bases to trimming and J lost 1 base, with 15 bases between them. The CDR3 region has the DNA TGTGCCAGCAGTTGGGGGAGCGGGCTGAACACCGGGGAGCTGTTTTTT. Translated, it gives CASSWGSGLNTGELFF.

The gene calls are TRBV2 and TRBJ1-4; D gene uncertain. V gave up 7 bases and J gave up 8 bases, with 20 bases separating them. Germline V gives CDR1 SNHLY, CDR2 FYNNEI. The CDR3 length is 15 residues. The CDR3 DNA reads as TGTGCCAGCACGCTAGGTGTGACATTTCGGGAAAAACTGTTTTTT. Translated, it gives CASTLGVTFREKLFF.

The chain has TRBV4-1 and TRBJ2-5, with D tentatively TRBD1 (6 bases). The CDR3 has 16 residues. Between the trimmed V and J ends, which lost 0 bases and 5 bases, there was a span of 16 bases. Germline loops: CDR1 MGHRA, CDR2 YSYEKL. The CDR3 sequence is CASSQDPDRPWETQYF. CDR3 DNA sequence: TGCGCCAGCAGCCAAGACCCCGACAGGCCTTGGGAGACCCAGTACTTC.

This chain uses TRBV4-1 with TRBJ1-6; 10 nucleotides line up with TRBD1. CDR3 size: 17 residues. Germline CDR1 reads MGHRA; CDR2 reads YSYEKL. V lost 1 base and J lost 1; bases outside the gene matches: 1. CDR3 sequence: CASSQGQGASYNSPLHF. The CDR3, as DNA: TGCGCCAGCAGCCAAGGACAGGGGGCATCCTATAATTCACCCCTCCACTTT.

The chain couples TRBV23-1 to TRBJ2-1, with 9 bases aligning to TRBD1. Being an ORF, TRBV23-1 has a function that is uncertain. J was trimmed by 6 bases and V by 3 bases; bases with no gene match: 9. There are 16 residues in the CDR3. CDR3 loop: CASSHSGTGRANEQFF. CDR3 coding DNA: TGCGCCAGCAGTCACTCGGGGACAGGGAGGGCCAATGAGCAGTTCTTC.

This chain connects TRBV6-5 to TRBJ1-5, with D tentatively TRBD1 (6 bases). The CDR3 is made up of 13 amino acids. V gave up 7 bases and J gave up 6 bases, with 13 bases separating them. Germline CDR1 and CDR2: MNHEY and SVGAGI. CDR3 DNA: TGTGCCAGCAAGGGGGGAATCGGTCAGCCCCAGCATTTT. Its translation is CASKGGIGQPQHF.

CDR3 in amino acids: CASNRDGGNTEAFF. The CDR3 DNA sequence: TGTGCCAGTAACCGGGACGGAGGGAACACTGAAGCTTTCTTT. The V and J genes are TRBV19 and TRBJ1-1, with D possibly being TRBD1 (5 bases). The CDR3 sequence is 14 residues long. In germline, CDR1 is LNHDA, CDR2 SQIVND (reference sequence). V was pared by 7 bases and J by 1 base, with 13 bases between.

The rearrangement joins TRBV5-8 to TRBJ2-2; D perhaps matches TRBD2 (5 bases). CDR3 length: 17 amino acids. Trimming left V 1 base short and J 1 base short, with 14 bases between. The V gene's germline CDR1 is SGHTS and CDR2 YDEGEE. CDR3 in DNA: TGTGCCAGCAGCTTGCTGGGCGGCCGGGGGAACACCGGGGAGCTGTTTTTT. Its translation: CASSLLGGRGNTGELFF.

Here the CDR3 reads CASSLLRDSGNSNQPQHF. In nucleotides, the CDR3 is TGTGCCAGCAGCTTACTCCGGGACAGTGGCAATAGCAATCAGCCCCAGCATTTT. The V gene is TRBV5-8, the J gene TRBJ1-5; 7 bases agree with TRBD1. The CDR3 is 18 amino acids. V gave up 2 bases and J gave up 0 bases; unmatched junction bases: 11. Germline V gene sequence: CDR1 SGHTS, CDR2 YDEGEE.

CDR3 nucleotide sequence: TGTGCCAGCAGCTTAGCCCGCCTCAATGAGCAGTTCTTC. Residues: CASSLARLNEQFF. J is TRBJ2-1 and V is TRBV11-2; D gene unclear. V shed 1 base and J shed 6 bases, with 7 bases lying between them. The CDR3 covers 13 residues. Germline-derived CDR1 and CDR2 are SGHAT and FQNNGV.

This chain links TRBV29-1 with TRBJ1-1, with no clear D. The CDR3 is 13 residues long. Trimming shortened V by 6 bases and J by 0 bases, and 11 bases separated the two germline ends. CDR1 is SQVTM, CDR2 ANQGSEA, per germline. The CDR3, as DNA: TGCAGCGTCGAAAAGGGAGTGAACACTGAAGCTTTCTTT. This gives the protein CSVEKGVNTEAFF.

This sequence joins TRBV27 and TRBJ2-5; D remains ambiguous. There are 13 residues in the CDR3. The germline V gene has CDR1 MNHEY and CDR2 SMNVEV (reference sequence). The germline V and J ends were trimmed by 3 bases and 8 bases, with 13 bases remaining between them. CDR3 in amino acids: CASSFSAARTQYF. In DNA form, the CDR3 reads TGTGCCAGCAGTTTTTCGGCCGCTAGAACCCAGTACTTC.